The rows below give T cell receptor beta chains drawn from one sample of a study of blood T cell repertoires in COVID-19. TCRdb keeps only in-frame clones here, not all; method: immunoSEQ multiplex PCR. The sample yields fewer than 250,000 clones, 85% to 90% seen once. The specimen was peripheral blood. These receptors were taken from a woman aged 50 to 60 with acute or convalescent COVID-19. Each CDR3 is given with its conserved first and last residue. A D gene is named only where the DNA matches it firmly. A clone size is listed for some rows: how often the clone was seen (once, few, many), or a class if it is expanded.

>TRBD1|TRBV6-2/TRBV6-3|TRBJ1-2|.
CASSMTGVGYTF
TGTGCCAGCAGCATGACAGGGGTTGGCTACACCTTC
>.|TRBV24-1|TRBJ2-7|.
CALRCEQYF
TGTGCCCTCCGGTGCGAGCAGTACTTC
>TRBD2|TRBV10-1|TRBJ2-1|few
CASRASGGNEQFF
TGCGCCAGCAGGGCTAGCGGGGGAAATGAGCAGTTCTTC
>.|TRBV7-2|TRBJ2-5|.
CASTTAAETQYF
TGTGCCAGCACCACAGCGGCGGAGACCCAGTACTTC
>.|TRBV6-5|TRBJ1-2|.
CASSTDRLTNYGYTF
TGTGCCAGCAGTACCGACAGGCTTACTAACTATGGCTACACCTTC
>TRBD1|TRBV7-2|TRBJ2-3|.
CASSARDRTTDTQYF
TGTGCCAGCAGCGCCCGGGACAGGACCACAGATACGCAGTATTTT
>.|TRBV6-5|TRBJ1-2|.
CATAIMGASGYTF
TGTGCCACAGCAATAATGGGGGCCAGTGGCTACACCTTC
>.|TRBV5-1|TRBJ1-2|.
CASSLEVGLGYGYTF
TGCGCCAGCAGCCTAGAAGTTGGACTCGGGTATGGCTACACCTTC
>TRBD1|TRBV5-1|TRBJ1-5|few
CASRHGTGTNQPQHF
TGCGCCAGCAGACATGGGACAGGGACCAATCAGCCCCAGCATTTT
>TRBD2|TRBV5-3|TRBJ2-7|.
CARSPRERISYEQYF
TGTGCCAGAAGCCCGCGGGAGCGGATCTCCTACGAGCAGTACTTC
>TRBD2|TRBV5-1|TRBJ2-7|.
CASSLESGSAYEQYF
TGCGCCAGCAGCTTGGAGAGCGGGAGCGCCTACGAGCAGTACTTC
>.|TRBV10-3|TRBJ1-5|.
CAIREAGFDQPQHF
TGTGCCATCAGGGAAGCAGGGTTCGATCAGCCCCAGCATTTT
>.|TRBV7-2|TRBJ1-3|.
CASSLVRHLAGNTIYF
TGTGCCAGCAGCTTAGTAAGACACTTGGCTGGAAACACCATATATTTT
>TRBD1|TRBV6-6|TRBJ2-7|.
CASSQGQVLSYEQYF
TGTGCCAGCAGCCAGGGACAGGTCCTCTCCTACGAGCAGTACTTC
>TRBD2|TRBV7-2|TRBJ2-1|.
CASSLSQASGSYNEQFF
TGTGCCAGCAGCTTAAGTCAAGCTAGCGGTTCCTACAATGAGCAGTTCTTC
>.|TRBV6-6|TRBJ1-1|.
CASSPGQNTEAFF
TGTGCCAGCAGTCCGGGACAGAACACTGAAGCTTTCTTT
>.|TRBV11-3|TRBJ1-2|.
CASSLGSGGNYGYTF
TGCGCCAGCAGCTTAGGCTCGGGAGGGAACTATGGCTACACCTTC
>TRBD2|TRBV23-1|TRBJ2-1|.
CASSQGLAGVLNEQFF
TGCGCCAGCAGTCAGGGACTAGCGGGAGTTTTGAATGAGCAGTTCTTC
>TRBD2|TRBV2|TRBJ2-7|.
CASRLLAGMDEQYF
TGTGCCAGCAGACTACTAGCGGGTATGGACGAGCAGTACTTC
>TRBD1|TRBV20-1|TRBJ1-5|.
CSASDRGNSNQPQHF
TGCAGTGCGAGTGACAGGGGGAATAGCAATCAGCCCCAGCATTTT
>TRBD2|TRBV10-3|TRBJ2-5|.
CAIWGGYQETQYF
TGTGCCATCTGGGGAGGGTACCAAGAGACCCAGTACTTC
>.|TRBV5-1|TRBJ1-6|.
CASSMRPRDKESNSPLHF
TGCGCCAGCAGCATGCGGCCGAGGGACAAAGAGTCTAATTCACCCCTCCACTTT
>.|TRBV10-3|TRBJ1-2|.
CAISGQDYGYTF
TGTGCCATCTCTGGGCAGGACTATGGCTACACCTTC
>TRBD1|TRBV27|TRBJ1-4|once
CASSIRTGLNEKLFF
TGTGCCAGCAGTATCCGGACAGGGCTTAATGAAAAACTGTTTTTT
>TRBD1|TRBV25-1|TRBJ2-5|.
CASSTGAQETQYF
TGTGCCAGCAGTACAGGGGCCCAAGAGACCCAGTACTTC
>TRBD1|TRBV7-2|TRBJ2-7|many
CASSLLPGTEVYEQYF
TGTGCCAGCAGTCTTCTTCCCGGGACAGAAGTCTACGAGCAGTACTTC
>TRBD2|TRBV6-5|TRBJ2-3|.
CASSYSAGGPDTQYF
TGTGCCAGCAGTTACTCGGCGGGGGGGCCTGATACGCAGTATTTT
>.|TRBV18|TRBJ1-3|.
CASSPSTGPGNTIYF
TGTGCCAGCTCACCATCCACAGGACCTGGAAACACCATATATTTT
>TRBD1|TRBV7-2|TRBJ2-7|.
CASSLGTGGTYEQYF
TGTGCCAGCAGCTTAGGGACAGGGGGCACCTACGAGCAGTACTTC
>.|TRBV7-2|TRBJ2-3|once
CASSSDSFSTDTQYF
TGTGCCAGCAGCTCGGATAGCTTTAGCACAGATACGCAGTATTTT
>TRBD2|TRBV7-9|TRBJ2-7|.
CASSLGPSGSSYEQYF
TGTGCCAGCAGCTTAGGTCCTAGCGGGAGCTCCTACGAGCAGTACTTC
>TRBD2|TRBV3-1/TRBV3-2|TRBJ2-5|once
CASSQRTSGQETQYF
TGTGCCAGCAGCCAGCGGACTAGCGGCCAAGAGACCCAGTACTTC
>.|TRBV5-4|TRBJ1-3|once
CASSGGARGNTIYF
TGTGCCAGCAGCGGGGGGGCGAGAGGAAACACCATATATTTT
>TRBD2|TRBV7-9|TRBJ2-5|.
CASSLAAGGPETQYF
TGTGCCAGCAGCTTAGCAGCGGGGGGGCCGGAGACCCAGTACTTC
>TRBD1|TRBV30|TRBJ2-2|.
CALMTGRNTGELFF
TGTGCCTTGATGACAGGGAGAAACACCGGGGAGCTGTTTTTT
>.|TRBV30|TRBJ2-3|.
CAWSVSPYPTDTQYF
TGTGCCTGGAGTGTAAGTCCCTACCCCACAGATACGCAGTATTTT
>TRBD2|TRBV5-1|TRBJ2-5|.
CASRSLVVAGHQETQYF
TGCGCCAGCCGGAGCTTGGTAGTAGCGGGCCACCAAGAGACCCAGTACTTC
>TRBD2|TRBV7-2|TRBJ2-3|.
CASSLRPLSSGSADTQYF
TGTGCCAGCAGCTTACGCCCCCTCAGCAGCGGGAGCGCAGATACGCAGTATTTT
>.|TRBV6-2/TRBV6-3|TRBJ1-1|.
CASSSSRSAFF
TGTGCCAGCAGTTCCTCCCGGTCCGCTTTCTTT
>.|TRBV5-4|TRBJ1-4|once
CASSLGAGEWEKLFF
TGTGCCAGCAGCTTGGGCGCAGGGGAGTGGGAAAAACTGTTTTTT
>TRBD2|TRBV11-3|TRBJ2-1|.
CASSSPGSGGAYNEQFF
TGTGCCAGCAGCTCGCCGGGTAGCGGGGGGGCATACAATGAGCAGTTCTTC
>.|TRBV6-1|TRBJ2-2|few
CASSEQGNTGELFF
TGTGCCAGCAGTGAGCAGGGGAACACCGGGGAGCTGTTTTTT
>.|TRBV21-1|TRBJ2-6|.
CASIAPRGHSGANVLTF
TGTGCCAGCATTGCCCCCAGGGGCCATTCTGGGGCCAACGTCCTGACTTTC
>.|TRBV28|TRBJ1-2|.
CASSLTGYAYGYTF
TGTGCCAGCAGTTTAACAGGGTATGCCTATGGCTACACCTTC
>TRBD1|TRBV18|TRBJ2-7|.
CASSRAGGSYEQYF
TGTGCCAGCTCACGGGCAGGGGGCTCCTACGAGCAGTACTTC
>.|TRBV10-3|TRBJ2-1|.
CATIQSHEQFF
TGTGCCACCATCCAGTCCCATGAGCAGTTCTTC
>.|TRBV27|TRBJ2-5|.
CASSQGREETQYF
TGTGCCAGCAGCCAGGGTAGGGAAGAGACCCAGTACTTC
>.|TRBV19|TRBJ1-5|.
CASSNYGNQPQHF
TGTGCCAGTAGTAACTACGGCAATCAGCCCCAGCATTTT
>TRBD1|TRBV6-5|TRBJ2-6|.
CASSFDRAGANVLTF
TGTGCCAGCAGTTTCGACAGGGCTGGGGCCAACGTCCTGACTTTC
>TRBD1|TRBV6-5|TRBJ2-7|.
CASSYHRDRAGYEQYF
TGTGCCAGCAGTTACCACCGGGACAGGGCGGGTTACGAGCAGTACTTC
>TRBD1|TRBV24-1|TRBJ2-2|.
CATSDPTQGAGELFF
TGTGCCACCAGTGATCCGACACAGGGGGCCGGGGAGCTGTTTTTT
>.|TRBV12-5|TRBJ1-3|.
CASGFPQGLSGNTIYF
TGTGCTAGTGGTTTCCCCCAGGGGCTCTCTGGAAACACCATATATTTT
>.|TRBV28|TRBJ1-2|.
CASRTGGLYGYTF
TGTGCCAGCAGAACCGGGGGTCTGTATGGCTACACCTTC
>TRBD2|TRBV5-1|TRBJ2-5|once
CASSPKWYLAGERKTQYF
TGCGCCAGCAGCCCGAAGTGGTACCTGGCGGGAGAGAGGAAGACCCAGTACTTC
>.|TRBV5-1|TRBJ2-7|.
CASSLVRPSYEQYF
TGCGCCAGCAGCTTGGTGAGGCCCTCCTACGAGCAGTACTTC
>TRBD2|TRBV4-3|TRBJ2-1|once
CASSQETSGMSYNEQFF
TGCGCCAGCAGCCAAGAGACTAGCGGGATGTCCTACAATGAGCAGTTCTTC
>.|TRBV6-5|TRBJ2-5|.
CASRHEGTQYF
TGTGCCAGCCGACACGAGGGGACCCAGTACTTC
>.|TRBV18|TRBJ1-1|.
CASGGGTEAFF
TGTGCCAGCGGCGGGGGTACTGAAGCTTTCTTT
>.|TRBV5-6|TRBJ1-1|.
CASSFRGGDTEAFF
TGTGCCAGCAGCTTCCGGGGAGGCGACACTGAAGCTTTCTTT